Sequencing of this TCR beta chain was carried out in a study of blood T cell repertoires in COVID-19. Study as a whole: The origin of the acute and convalescent COVID-19 samples was the United States, Italy and Spain. Nucleic acid was either cDNA or gDNA, and it came from T cells, B-cell-depleted T cells, or PBMCs.

The protocol was immunoSEQ multiplex PCR, while the TCRdb copy is restricted to in-frame clones and leaves out a portion. The sample contains approximately 100,000 clones, about four fifths of which appear only once. CDR3 size: 19 residues. Trimming took 3 bases from V and 0 from J; bases not matched to a gene: 8. CDR1 is SGHRS and CDR2 is YFSETQ in the germline V gene. The sequence was obtained from a woman aged 55-69 years with acute or convalescent COVID-19. Sequencing used peripheral blood. J is TRBJ2-1 and V is TRBV5-1; 14 nucleotides match TRBD2. CDR3 nucleotide sequence: TGCGCCAGCAGCTCGACAGGGGGACTAGCGGGAGTCTCCTACAATGAGCAGTTCTTC. Its translation: CASSSTGGLAGVSYNEQFF.